This T cell receptor beta chain was sequenced for a study of OX40 agonist ivuxolimab in advanced cancers. Study-wide results and limits: There were, on average, more expanded clones in CD8+ T cells than in CD4+.

On this clone: Its antigen is unidentified.

Using immunoSEQ multiplex PCR, the repertoire was profiled, and TCRdb retains in-frame clones only, with some absent. The sample records over 45,000 clones, around 89% being singletons. Germline V CDR1 and CDR2: SGHRS, YFSETQ. V dropped 0 bases and J dropped 1 base, with 8 bases sitting between them. This CDR3 region has 15 residues. Sequencing used CD4+ or CD8+ T cells sorted from blood, obtained in a trial of the OX40 agonist ivuxolimab. This clonotype was sampled from an adult with an advanced solid tumor such as melanoma, head and neck, liver or kidney cancer. V and J are TRBV5-1 and TRBJ1-3; D gene unclear. CDR3 loop: CASSLGQDSGNTIYF. DNA of the CDR3: TGCGCCAGCAGCTTGGGGCAGGATTCTGGAAACACCATATATTTT.